Listed here are 6 T cell receptor beta chains from one sample, sequenced in a study of metastatic and nonmetastatic thyroid tumors. TCRdb reprocessed the PCR reads via MiXCR. The sample includes 17,000 or so clones, approximately 30% of them seen just once. Thyroid surgery was preceded by no treatment in any patient. Sequencing was done on a sample of tumor tissue. These receptors came from a female donor with papillary thyroid cancer or a benign thyroid nodule (not recorded which). Some clones in this sample may be carry-over from other donors' samples.

In this sample, this clone turned up once. The chain couples TRBV20-1 to TRBJ2-1; D not certain. Germline V lookup: CDR1 DFQATT, CDR2 SNEGSKA (reference sequence). The CDR3 runs to 12 residues. The germline V and J ends were trimmed by 3 bases and 9 bases, with 12 bases remaining between them. DNA for the CDR3: TGCAGTGCTAGCTCACTTCTGAGTGAGCAGTTCTTC. This gives the protein CSASSLLSEQFF.

J is TRBJ1-6 and V is TRBV28; possible D gene TRBD1, 5 bases. The CDR3 consists of 14 residues. Germline CDR1 reads MDHEN; CDR2 reads SYDVKM. The V end lost 4 bases, the J end lost 10 bases, and 14 bases lay between the germline ends. This chain's CDR3 is CASSSVGTYSPLHF. CDR3 coding DNA: TGTGCCAGCAGTTCCGTTGGGACTTACTCACCCCTCCACTTT.

This clone appeared once. CDR3 amino acids: CASSLGGRSNTEAFF. The CDR3 DNA follows: TGTGCCAGCAGCTTAGGCGGACGGTCGAACACTGAAGCTTTCTTT. This rearrangement joins TRBV11-2 to TRBJ1-1; D is undetermined. Trimming pared 1 base from V and 1 base from J, leaving 10 bases between. The germline V gene has CDR1 SGHAT and CDR2 FQNNGV. This CDR3 region has 15 residues.

This clone was seen ten or more times. The J gene is TRBJ1-1, the V gene TRBV27; tentative D call: TRBD1 (5 bases). The CDR3 length is 14 residues. From germline, CDR1 is MNHEY and CDR2 SMNVEV (reference sequence). Trimming left V 6 bases short and J 4 bases short, with 15 bases between. The CDR3 DNA reads TGTGCCAGCAGACGCGCGGGACGGTTCACTGAAGCTTTCTTT. Its protein product is CASRRAGRFTEAFF.

J is TRBJ2-1 and V is TRBV27; the match to TRBD2 covers 9 bases. J lost 4 bases, V lost 3 bases, and 4 bases had no gene match. CDR1 and CDR2 from the germline V gene are MNHEY and SMNVEV (reference sequence). The CDR3 length is 15 residues. The CDR3 is CASSLAGGAYNEQFF. For the CDR3, the DNA is TGTGCCAGCAGTTTGGCGGGAGGGGCGTACAATGAGCAGTTCTTC.

As concerns this clone: At one end, the junction sequence differs from germline, possibly due to a read error. The chain uses TRBV10-1 and TRBJ2-7, with unresolved D. Germline CDR1 reads WNHNN; CDR2 reads SYGVQD (reference sequence). CDR3 length: 15 amino acids. As DNA, the CDR3 is TGCGCCTTCTGGCGGAGCTATCATACTGGATACGAGCAGTATTTC. It specifies CAFWRSYHTGYEQYF.